A single TCR beta chain is shown here with its context. What it binds is not known. PCR amplification relied on 60 Vbeta primers (plus 13 Jbeta primers). Sequencing used immunoSEQ multiplex PCR; TCRdb keeps in-frame clones, though not all of them. This sample has 150,000 to 200,000 clones, with approximately 70% found just once. The sample comes from a study of cytomegalovirus exposure and HLA in healthy donors. Study-wide results and caveats: CMV serostatus was the sole immune exposure information available.

From germline, CDR1 is MNHNY and CDR2 SVGAGI (reference sequence). V gave up 6 bases and J gave up 3 bases, with 12 bases separating them. This CDR3 region has 13 residues. The receptor was derived from a man aged 18 to 30 in good health and CMV-seropositive. Sequenced: PBMCs. V is TRBV6-6 and J is TRBJ2-7; tentative D call: TRBD1 (5 bases). The CDR3 sequence is CASSPRQSYEQYV. For the CDR3, the DNA is TGTGCCAGCAGCCCACGACAGAGCTACGAGCAGTACGTC.